This T cell receptor beta chain was identified in a study of beta chain features in type 1 diabetes. Study observations and caveats: Sampled from patients, naive, central memory and Treg TCRB repertoires appeared more similar than those sampled from healthy donors. Within each of all four CD4+ subsets, Type 1 diabetes patients had TCRB CDR3s that were moderately but significantly shorter.

Every bit of the isolated RNA underwent reverse transcription, so sequencing read expressed TCRB transcripts. Sequenced by immunoSEQ multiplex PCR; TCRdb stores in-frame clones only, minus some. The sample lists a few hundred thousand clones; around 13% were seen once. With regard to this clone: Its antigen is as yet unknown.

The germline CDR1 and CDR2 sequences are SGHRS and YFSETQ. The ends were cut back, 0 bases at V and 2 bases at J, with 9 bases in the middle. There are 14 residues in the CDR3. One heparinised draw of blood, averaging around 120 mL, came from each donor. The authors sorted CD4+ naive, central memory, regulatory and stem cell-like memory cells via CD45RO/CCR7/CD25/CD127/CD95/CD27. V and J are TRBV5-1 and TRBJ2-7, with D tentatively TRBD2 (6 bases). The receptor was derived from a man in his thirties or forties with type 1 diabetes. Sequencing was performed on naive CD4+ T cells from blood. CDR3 amino acids: CASSLEAGPYEQYF. DNA of the CDR3: TGCGCCAGCAGCTTGGAAGCGGGCCCCTACGAGCAGTACTTC.